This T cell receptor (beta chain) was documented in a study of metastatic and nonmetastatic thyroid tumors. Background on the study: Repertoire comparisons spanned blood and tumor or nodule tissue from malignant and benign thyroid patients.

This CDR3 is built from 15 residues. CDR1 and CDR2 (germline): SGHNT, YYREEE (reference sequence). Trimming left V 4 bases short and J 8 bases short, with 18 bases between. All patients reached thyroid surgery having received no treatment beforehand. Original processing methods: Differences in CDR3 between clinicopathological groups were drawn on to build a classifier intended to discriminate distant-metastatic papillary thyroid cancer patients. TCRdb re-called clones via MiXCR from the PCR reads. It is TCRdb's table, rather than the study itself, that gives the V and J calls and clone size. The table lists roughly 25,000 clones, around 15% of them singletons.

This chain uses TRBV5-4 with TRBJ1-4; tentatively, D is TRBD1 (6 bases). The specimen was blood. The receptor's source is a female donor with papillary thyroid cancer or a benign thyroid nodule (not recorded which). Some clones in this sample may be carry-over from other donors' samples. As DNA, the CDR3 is TGTGCCAGCAGCACTAAACAGGGCAAGGGAGAAAAACTGTTTTTT. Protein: CASSTKQGKGEKLFF.